These 3 T cell receptor beta chains came from one sample sequenced in a study of blood T cell repertoires in COVID-19. Only in-frame clones appear in the TCRdb table, and some are missing; sequencing was by immunoSEQ multiplex PCR. This table holds 350,000 or so clones, over 75% found once. The sequencing sample was made of PBMCs or T cells enriched from blood (not recorded which). The receptor source for this set is a woman younger than 45 who had recovered from COVID-19.

This clone was counted once. V and J are TRBV5-6 and TRBJ1-2; tentative D call: TRBD1 (5 bases). The CDR3 extends over 15 amino acids. V shed 4 bases and J shed 4 bases, with 17 bases lying between them. The germline V gene encodes CDR1 SGHDT and CDR2 YYEEEE. Here the CDR3 reads CASSPGRGPGYGYTF. The CDR3 region has the DNA TGTGCCAGCAGCCCAGGGAGGGGCCCTGGCTATGGCTACACCTTC.

The rearrangement joins TRBV6-2 or TRBV6-3 to TRBJ1-5; unclear D gene. CDR1 MNHEY and CDR2 SVGEGT come from the germline V gene. The CDR3 consists of 14 residues. Between the trimmed V and J ends, which lost 2 bases and 4 bases, there was a span of 9 bases. The CDR3 loop reads CASSYIAFNQPQHF. In DNA, the CDR3 is TGTGCCAGCAGTTACATTGCGTTTAATCAGCCCCAGCATTTT.

The chain has TRBV5-1 and TRBJ1-2, with a possible D match to TRBD1 (6 bases). V dropped 0 bases and J dropped 4 bases, with 19 bases sitting between them. Germline CDR1 and CDR2: SGHRS and YFSETQ. The CDR3 is 17 amino acids. In nucleotides, the CDR3 is TGCGCCAGCAGCTTGGTTCTCGCCGGGGGGGCAGGCTATGGCTACACCTTC. Protein: CASSLVLAGGAGYGYTF.